The clone carrying this T cell receptor (beta chain) appeared many times. Its antigen is as yet unknown. Time point given: newly diagnosed GD, antithyroid drugs for less than 3 months. PBMC-derived RNA was used for the TCR library. Arm-PCR of CDR3 regions with iRepertoire HTBI primers generated TCR beta libraries. One entry per CDR3 protein results from TCRdb running MiXCR on the multiplex PCR reads. The profile covers a few hundred thousand distinct CDR3 sequences, with 15% appearing a single time and over 7.5% taken by the ten largest. The CDR3 is made up of 17 amino acids. The ends were cut back, 7 bases at V and 2 bases at J, with 23 bases in the middle. Per the germline V gene, CDR1 is MNHNS and CDR2 is SASEGT. These data are taken from a study of regulatory T cells in long-lasting Graves disease. Whole-study findings and limits: TRBV28 was favored in persistent disease, as were TRBJ1-2 and TRBJ2-5. Blood alone, not thyroid tissue, was studied.

These sequences were also reported in another study, on T cells in Graves' hyperthyroidism and ophthalmopathy. As reported in that work: Uncontrolled infection, other autoimmune disease, pregnancy or lactation led to exclusion. The HTBI primer set served for first-round RT-PCR of the TCR CDR3.

The receptor was isolated from a woman between 40 and 50 years old with Graves disease. The rearrangement joins TRBV6-1 to TRBJ1-2; the D gene is possibly TRBD1 (5 bases). The source material was peripheral blood mononuclear cells (PBMCs), sampled at new diagnosis, from a patient treated with antithyroid drugs. CDR3 in amino acids: CASTRQSLTPQNYGYTF. CDR3 DNA: TGTGCCAGCACTAGACAGAGCCTCACCCCACAAAACTATGGCTACACCTTC.